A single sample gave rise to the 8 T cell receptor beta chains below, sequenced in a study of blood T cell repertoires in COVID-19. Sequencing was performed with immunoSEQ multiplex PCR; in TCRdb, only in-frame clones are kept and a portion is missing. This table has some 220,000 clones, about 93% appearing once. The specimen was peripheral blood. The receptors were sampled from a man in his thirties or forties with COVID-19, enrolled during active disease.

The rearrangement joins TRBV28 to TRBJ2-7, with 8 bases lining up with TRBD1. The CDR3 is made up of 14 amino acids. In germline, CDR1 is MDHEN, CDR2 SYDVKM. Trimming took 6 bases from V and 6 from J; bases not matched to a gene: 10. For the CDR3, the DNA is TGTGCCAGCAGCCCTCCCGGGACAGGAACCGAGCAGTACTTC. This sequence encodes CASSPPGTGTEQYF.

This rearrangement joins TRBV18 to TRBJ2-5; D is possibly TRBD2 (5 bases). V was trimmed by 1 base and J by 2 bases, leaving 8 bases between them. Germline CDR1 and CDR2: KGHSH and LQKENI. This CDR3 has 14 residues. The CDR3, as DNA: TGTGCCAGCTCACCACGCAGCGGTCAAGAGACCCAGTACTTC. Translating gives CASSPRSGQETQYF.

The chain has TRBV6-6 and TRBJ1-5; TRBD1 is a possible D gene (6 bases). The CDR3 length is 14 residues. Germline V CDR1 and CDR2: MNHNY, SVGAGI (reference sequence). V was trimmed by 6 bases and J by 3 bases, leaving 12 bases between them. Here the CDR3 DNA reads TGTGCCAGCAGCGGAAACAGGGCCAATCAGCCCCAGCATTTT. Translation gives CASSGNRANQPQHF.

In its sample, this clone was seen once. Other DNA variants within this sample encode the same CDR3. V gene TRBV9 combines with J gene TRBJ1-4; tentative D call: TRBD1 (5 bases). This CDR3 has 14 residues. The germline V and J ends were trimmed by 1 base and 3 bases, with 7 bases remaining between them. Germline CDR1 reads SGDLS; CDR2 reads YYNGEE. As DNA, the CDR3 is TGTGCCAGCAGCGTACGGGGGTCTAATGAAAAACTGTTTTTT. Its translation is CASSVRGSNEKLFF.

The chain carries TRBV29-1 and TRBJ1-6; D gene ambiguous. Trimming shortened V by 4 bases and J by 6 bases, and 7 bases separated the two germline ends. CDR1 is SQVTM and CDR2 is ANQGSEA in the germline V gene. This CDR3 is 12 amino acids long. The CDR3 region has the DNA TGCAGCGTTGGCTGGCCTAATTCACCCCTCCACTTT. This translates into CSVGWPNSPLHF.

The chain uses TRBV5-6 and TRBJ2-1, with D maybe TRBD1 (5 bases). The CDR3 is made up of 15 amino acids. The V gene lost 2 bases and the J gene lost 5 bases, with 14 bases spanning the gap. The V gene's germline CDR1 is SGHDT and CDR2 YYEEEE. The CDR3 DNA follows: TGTGCCAGCAGCTTTCGAGTAGGGGTAAACAATGAGCAGTTCTTC. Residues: CASSFRVGVNNEQFF.

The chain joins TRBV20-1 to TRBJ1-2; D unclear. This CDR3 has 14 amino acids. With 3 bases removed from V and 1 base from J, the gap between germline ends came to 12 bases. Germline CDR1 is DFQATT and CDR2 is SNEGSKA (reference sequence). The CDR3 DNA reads TGCAGTGCTAGTAGTGGCGGAAGTAACTATGGCTACACCTTC. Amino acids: CSASSGGSNYGYTF.

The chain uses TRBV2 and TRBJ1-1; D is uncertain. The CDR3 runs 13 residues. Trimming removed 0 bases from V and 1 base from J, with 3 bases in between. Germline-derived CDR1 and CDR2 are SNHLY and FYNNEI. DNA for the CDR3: TGTGCCAGCAGTGAAGCCGGGAACACTGAAGCTTTCTTT. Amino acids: CASSEAGNTEAFF.